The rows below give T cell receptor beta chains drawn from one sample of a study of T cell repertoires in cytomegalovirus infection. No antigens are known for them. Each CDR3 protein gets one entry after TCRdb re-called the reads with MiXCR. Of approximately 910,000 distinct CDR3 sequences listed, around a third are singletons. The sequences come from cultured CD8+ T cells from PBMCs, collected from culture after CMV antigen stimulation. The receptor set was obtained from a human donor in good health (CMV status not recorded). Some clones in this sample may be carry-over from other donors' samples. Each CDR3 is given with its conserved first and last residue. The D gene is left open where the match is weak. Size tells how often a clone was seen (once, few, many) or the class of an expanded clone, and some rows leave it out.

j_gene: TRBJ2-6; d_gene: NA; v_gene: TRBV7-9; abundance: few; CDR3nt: TGTGCCAGCAGAGGGAGCTCTGGGGCCAACGTCCTGACTTTC; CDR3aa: CASRGSSGANVLTF
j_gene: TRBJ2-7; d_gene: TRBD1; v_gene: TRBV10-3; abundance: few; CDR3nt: TGTGCCATCAGTGAGCGATTTCCGGGACAGAACGCCTACGAGCAGTACTTC; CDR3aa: CAISERFPGQNAYEQYF
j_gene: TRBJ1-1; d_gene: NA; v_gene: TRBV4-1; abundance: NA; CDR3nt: TGCGCCAGCAGCCAAGAGAAGGTTAACACTGAAGCTTTCTTT; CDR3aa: CASSQEKVNTEAFF
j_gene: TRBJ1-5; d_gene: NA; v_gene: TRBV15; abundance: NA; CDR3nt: TGTGCCACCAGCAGAGATCTCGGCCTCAATCAGCCCCAGCATTTT; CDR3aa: CATSRDLGLNQPQHF
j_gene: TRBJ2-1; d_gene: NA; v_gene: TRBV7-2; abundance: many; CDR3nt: TGTGCCAGCGTCCAGGAGGCGTTCTACAATGAGCAGTTCTTC; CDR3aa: CASVQEAFYNEQFF
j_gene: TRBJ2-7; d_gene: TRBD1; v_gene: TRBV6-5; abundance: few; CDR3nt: TGTGCCACCGGCCGGACAGGGTACCACGAGCAGTACTTC; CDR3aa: CATGRTGYHEQYF
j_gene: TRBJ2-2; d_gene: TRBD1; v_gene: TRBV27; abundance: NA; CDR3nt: TGTGCCAGCAAAGACGGGACAGGGGACCTGACCCGGCTGTTTTTT; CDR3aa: CASKDGTGDLTRLFF
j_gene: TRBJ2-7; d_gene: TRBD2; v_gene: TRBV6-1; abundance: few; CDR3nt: TGTGCCAGCAGTCAACTCCTAGCGGGGGGCGAGGAGCAGTACTTC; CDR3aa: CASSQLLAGGEEQYF
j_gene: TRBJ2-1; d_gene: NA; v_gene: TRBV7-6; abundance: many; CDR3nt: TGTGCCAGCAGCCCGGGGGGCGATACAGAGCAGTTCTTC; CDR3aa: CASSPGGDTEQFF
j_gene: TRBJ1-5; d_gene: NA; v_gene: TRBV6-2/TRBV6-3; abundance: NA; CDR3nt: TGTGCCAGCACCCTTGACAGTAGCAATCAGCCCCAGCATTTT; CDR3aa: CASTLDSSNQPQHF
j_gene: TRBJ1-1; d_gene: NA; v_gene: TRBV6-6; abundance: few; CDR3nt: TGTGCCAGCAGTTACAACCTGGGAAACACTGAAGCTTTCTTT; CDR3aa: CASSYNLGNTEAFF
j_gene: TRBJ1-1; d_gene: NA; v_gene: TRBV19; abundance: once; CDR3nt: TGTGCCAGTATGACTGACACTGAAGCTTTCTTT; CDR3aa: CASMTDTEAFF
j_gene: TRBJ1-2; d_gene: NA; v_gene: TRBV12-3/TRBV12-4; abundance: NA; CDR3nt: TGTGCCAGCACAACCCCGGGGGCCCTGGGGGGCTACACCTTC; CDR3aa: CASTTPGALGGYTF
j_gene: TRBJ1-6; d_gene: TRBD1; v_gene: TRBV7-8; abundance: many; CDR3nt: TGTGCCAGCAGGGCCAAAGACAGGGTAACTAATTCACCCCTCCACTTT; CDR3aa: CASRAKDRVTNSPLHF
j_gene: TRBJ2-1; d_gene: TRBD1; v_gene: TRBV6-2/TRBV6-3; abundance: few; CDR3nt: TGTGCCACCACGGGGAAGAACAGGGGGCCCAGCTCCTACAATGAGCAGTTCTTC; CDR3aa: CATTGKNRGPSSYNEQFF
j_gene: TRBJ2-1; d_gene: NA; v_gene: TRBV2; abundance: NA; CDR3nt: TGTGCCACGGGTGCGATTGAGCAGTTCTTC; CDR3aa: CATGAIEQFF
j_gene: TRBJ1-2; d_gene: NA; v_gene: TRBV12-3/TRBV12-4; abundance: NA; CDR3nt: TGTGCCAGCACTACCCTGGATCAGGGAGGTATCTATGGCTACACCTTC; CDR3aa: CASTTLDQGGIYGYTF
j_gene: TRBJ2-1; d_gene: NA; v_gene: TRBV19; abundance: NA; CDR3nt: TGTGCCAGTAGTATAACGGTTAGCTCCTACAATGAGCAGTTCTTC; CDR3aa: CASSITVSSYNEQFF
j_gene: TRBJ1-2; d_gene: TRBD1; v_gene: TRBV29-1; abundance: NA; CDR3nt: TGCAGCGTTGAAGGGCCGACAGGGACCCCCTATGGCTACACCTTC; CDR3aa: CSVEGPTGTPYGYTF
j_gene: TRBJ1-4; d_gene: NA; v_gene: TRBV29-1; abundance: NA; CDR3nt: TGCAGCGCTTCAGACCGGGCCAGTGGTGGGGAAAAACTGTTTTTT; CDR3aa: CSASDRASGGEKLFF
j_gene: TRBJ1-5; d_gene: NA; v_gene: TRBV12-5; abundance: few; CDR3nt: TGTGCTAGTGGTTTTAGACCTGGGGGTCAGCCCCAGCATTTT; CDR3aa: CASGFRPGGQPQHF
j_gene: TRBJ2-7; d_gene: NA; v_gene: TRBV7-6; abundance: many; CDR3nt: TGTGCCAGCAGCTTAGCAAGGGGGTACGAGCAGTACTTC; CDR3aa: CASSLARGYEQYF
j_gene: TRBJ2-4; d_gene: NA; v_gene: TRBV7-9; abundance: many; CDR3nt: TGTGCCAGCAGCTTATCTGGGGCCAAAAACATTCAGTACTTC; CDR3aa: CASSLSGAKNIQYF
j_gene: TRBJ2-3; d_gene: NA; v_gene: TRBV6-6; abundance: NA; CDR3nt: TGTGCCAGCAGTTACTTCCCTCAGTATTTT; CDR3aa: CASSYFPQYF
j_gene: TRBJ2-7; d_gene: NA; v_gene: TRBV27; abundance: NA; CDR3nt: TGTGCCAGCAGTTTTAACTTCGGGAGCTCCTACAAGCAGTACTTC; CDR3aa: CASSFNFGSSYKQYF
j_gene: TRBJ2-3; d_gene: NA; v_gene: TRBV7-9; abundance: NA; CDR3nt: TGTGCCAGCAGCCCCGGGTCCGAGGGAGATACGCAGTATTTT; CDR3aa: CASSPGSEGDTQYF
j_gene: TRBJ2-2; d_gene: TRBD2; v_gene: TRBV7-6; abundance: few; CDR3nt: TGTGCCAGCAGCCGAGGAGCGGGGGCGGTCGGGGAGCTGTTTTTT; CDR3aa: CASSRGAGAVGELFF
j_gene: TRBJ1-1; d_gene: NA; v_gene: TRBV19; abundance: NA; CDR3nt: TGTGCCAGTATACAGAATCAATTTAACACTGAAGCTTTCTTT; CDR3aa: CASIQNQFNTEAFF
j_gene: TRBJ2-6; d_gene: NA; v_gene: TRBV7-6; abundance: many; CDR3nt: TGTGCCAGCAGCTTAGCGAGAGGGCGTGAGGGTAGCTCTGGGGCCAACGTCCTGACTTTC; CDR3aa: CASSLARGREGSSGANVLTF
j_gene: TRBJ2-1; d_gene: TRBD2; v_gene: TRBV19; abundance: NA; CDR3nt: TGTGCCAGTACTCTCGGGACTAGCGGCTACAATGAGCAGTTCTTC; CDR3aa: CASTLGTSGYNEQFF
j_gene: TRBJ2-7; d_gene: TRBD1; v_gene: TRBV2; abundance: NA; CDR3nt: TGTGCCAGCAGGCACAGGGGTCCTAGCTCCTACGAGCAGTACTTC; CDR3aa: CASRHRGPSSYEQYF
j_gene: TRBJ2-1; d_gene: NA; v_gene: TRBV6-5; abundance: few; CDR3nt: TGTGCCAGCAGTTACTCGGCAGCCGTCTACAATGAGCAGTTCTTC; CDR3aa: CASSYSAAVYNEQFF
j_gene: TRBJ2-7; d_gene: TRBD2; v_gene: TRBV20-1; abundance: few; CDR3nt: TGCAGTGCTCGACGACCGACTAGCCCGGCCTACGAGCAGTACTTC; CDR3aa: CSARRPTSPAYEQYF
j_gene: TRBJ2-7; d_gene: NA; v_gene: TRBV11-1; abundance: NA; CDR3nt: TGTGCCAGCAGCTTAAGAATAGCAGGTTTAGTGGAAGGCGAGCAGTACTTC; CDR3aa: CASSLRIAGLVEGEQYF
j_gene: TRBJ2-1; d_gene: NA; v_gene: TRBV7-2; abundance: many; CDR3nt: TGTGCCAGCAGCTCTAGAGAGGGTGGCGGGACGTACAATGAGCAGTTCTTC; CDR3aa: CASSSREGGGTYNEQFF
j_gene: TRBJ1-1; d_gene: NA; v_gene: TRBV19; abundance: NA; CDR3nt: TGTGCCAGTAGTATGGGGTCCGGGGGCACTGAAGCTTTCTTT; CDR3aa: CASSMGSGGTEAFF
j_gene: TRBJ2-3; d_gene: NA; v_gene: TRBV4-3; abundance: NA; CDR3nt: TGCGCCAGCAGCCAAGATTATCAGCCGGGGGTGGATACGCAGTATTTT; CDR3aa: CASSQDYQPGVDTQYF
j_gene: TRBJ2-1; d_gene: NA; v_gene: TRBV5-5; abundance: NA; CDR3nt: TGTGCCAGCAGCCTGGAGGCAGTCTACTACAATGAGCAGTTCTTC; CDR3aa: CASSLEAVYYNEQFF
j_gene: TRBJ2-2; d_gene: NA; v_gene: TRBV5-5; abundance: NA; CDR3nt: TGTGCCAGCAGCTTGGGGACCCGGGACGCGAACACCGGGGAGCTGTTTTTT; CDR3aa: CASSLGTRDANTGELFF
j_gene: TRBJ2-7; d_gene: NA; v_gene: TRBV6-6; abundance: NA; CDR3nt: TGTGCCAGCAGCGGAACCGTCGGCTACGAGCAGTACTTC; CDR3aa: CASSGTVGYEQYF
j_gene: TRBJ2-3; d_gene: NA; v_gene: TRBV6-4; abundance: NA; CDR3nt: TGTGCCAGCAGTGAAGGAGGTAGCGGAACAGATACGCAGTATTTT; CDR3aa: CASSEGGSGTDTQYF
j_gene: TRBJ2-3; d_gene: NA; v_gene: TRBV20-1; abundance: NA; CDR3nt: TGCAGTGCTAGCCTCCCCGGGCAGGATACGCAGTATTTT; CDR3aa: CSASLPGQDTQYF
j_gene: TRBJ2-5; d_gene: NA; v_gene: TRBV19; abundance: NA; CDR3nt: TGTGCCACGGAGGACAACCTGTTGGAGACCCAGTACTTC; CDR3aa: CATEDNLLETQYF
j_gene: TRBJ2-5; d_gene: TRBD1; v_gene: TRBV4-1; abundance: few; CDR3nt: TGCGCCAGCAGCCAGGCCGACAGGGCTGGAGAGACCCAGTACTTC; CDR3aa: CASSQADRAGETQYF
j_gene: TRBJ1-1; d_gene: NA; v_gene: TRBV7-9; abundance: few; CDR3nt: TGTGCTTTGCATTTCCCTTTGAACACTGAAGCTTTCTTT; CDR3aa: CALHFPLNTEAFF